The 8 T cell receptor beta chains given below trace back to one sample, sequenced in a study of shared clonotypes between healthy human individuals. The table came from immunoSEQ multiplex PCR; TCRdb's copy has only in-frame clones and leaves some out. The sample lists under 600,000 clones, roughly 85% occurring once. Sequencing was performed on PBMCs. These receptors came from a woman aged 40 to 50 in good health. Some clones in this sample may be carry-over from other donors' samples.

This clone came up once. CDR3 nucleotides: TGTGCCAGCAGTTCCGCAGGGGGCGCGGGACAGCCCCAGCATTTT. Translation: CASSSAGGAGQPQHF. The J gene is TRBJ1-5, the V gene TRBV27, with 8 positions matching TRBD1. The germline V gene encodes CDR1 MNHEY and CDR2 SMNVEV (reference sequence). CDR3 length equals 15 residues. Trimming cost V 4 bases and J 7 bases; bases outside gene matches: 9.

The genes are TRBV9 and TRBJ2-2; D not certain. Germline V gene lookup returns CDR1 SGDLS and CDR2 YYNGEE. V was shortened by 4 bases and J by 2 bases, with 12 bases between the two germline ends. The CDR3 is 15 residues long. This CDR3 reads CASSPRTLNTGELFF. CDR3 sequence (DNA): TGTGCCAGCAGCCCTCGGACCCTAAACACCGGGGAGCTGTTTTTT.

The J gene is TRBJ2-1, the V gene TRBV9; either TRBD1 or TRBD2 may supply D (6 bases each). V lost 4 bases, J lost 3 bases, and 17 bases lay in between. Germline V gene sequence: CDR1 SGDLS, CDR2 YYNGEE. CDR3 length equals 16 residues. The CDR3 spells CASSTISGGIYNEQFF. The CDR3 DNA sequence: TGTGCCAGCAGCACCATTTCCGGGGGCATCTACAATGAGCAGTTCTTC.

This chain uses TRBV19 with TRBJ2-7, with TRBD2 matching over 10 bases. From germline, CDR1 is LNHDA and CDR2 SQIVND (reference sequence). With 3 bases clipped from V and 5 bases from J, the junction kept 10 bases outside the gene matches. The CDR3 spans 16 residues. CDR3 nucleotides: TGTGCCAGTAGTATCCGCGCTAGCGGGGGTTGGAACGAGCAGTACTTC. This gives the protein CASSIRASGGWNEQYF.

The chain recombines TRBV11-3 with TRBJ2-1; possibly TRBD2 for D (6 bases). The CDR3 extends over 14 amino acids. V shed 2 bases and J shed 9 bases, with 14 bases lying between them. Germline lookup yields CDR1 SGHNT and CDR2 YENEEA. CDR3 sequence: CASSLWGTEGEQFF. Written as DNA, the CDR3 is TGTGCCAGCAGCTTATGGGGGACTGAGGGTGAGCAGTTCTTC.

This rearrangement joins TRBV5-1 to TRBJ1-2; no firm D call. V gave up 0 bases and J gave up 6 bases, with 6 bases separating them. The CDR3 length is 12 residues. Germline CDR1 reads SGHRS; CDR2 reads YFSETQ. The CDR3 sequence: CASSLVGDGYTF. The CDR3 DNA reads TGCGCCAGCAGCTTGGTAGGAGATGGCTACACCTTC.

The chain is built from TRBV11-2 and TRBJ2-7, with TRBD2 identical over 13 bases. CDR1 SGHAT and CDR2 FQNNGV come from the germline V gene. Trimming removed 5 bases from V and 2 bases from J; junction bases left unmatched: 6. The CDR3 runs 16 residues. CDR3 coding DNA: TGTGCCAGCAGCGCCCAACTAGCGGGAGGGACCTACGAGCAGTACTTC. It specifies CASSAQLAGGTYEQYF. Supplemented by reference TRBV11-2 and TRBJ2-7, the full variable domain reads EAGVAQSPRYKIIEKRQSVAFWCNPISGHATLYWYQQILGQGPKLLIQFQNNGVVDDSQLPKDRFSAERLKGVDSTLKIQPAKLEDSAVYLCASSAQLAGGTYEQYFGPGTRLTVT.

V usage is TRBV15 and J usage is TRBJ2-5; no firm D call. The germline CDR1 and CDR2 sequences are LNHNV and YYDKDF (reference sequence). Trimming stripped 0 bases from V and 4 bases from J, with 6 bases between. The CDR3 covers 13 residues. CDR3 coding DNA: TGTGCCACCAGCAGAGACCCCGGAGAGACCCAGTACTTC. Translating gives CATSRDPGETQYF.